Presented here are 28 T cell receptor beta chains from one specimen sequenced in a study of cytomegalovirus exposure and HLA in healthy donors. Both 60 Vbeta primers and 13 Jbeta primers went into the PCR. Clones were sequenced by immunoSEQ multiplex PCR, and TCRdb holds only the in-frame ones, with some missing. The repertoire holds roughly 100,000 clones, with roughly 80% as singletons. What was sequenced was PBMCs. All receptors derive from a man in his 60s in good health and CMV-seronegative.

This clone has a single count. This chain connects TRBV5-1 to TRBJ1-6, with D perhaps matching TRBD1 (6 bases). The CDR3 covers 14 residues. Trimming removed 0 bases from V and 7 bases from J, with 8 bases in between. The V gene's germline CDR1 is SGHRS and CDR2 YFSETQ. The CDR3 is CASSLEGGNSPLHF. CDR3 sequence (DNA): TGCGCCAGCAGCTTGGAGGGGGGGAATTCACCCCTCCACTTT.

The rearrangement joins TRBV6-1 to TRBJ1-5, with D possibly TRBD1 on 5 matching bases. Germline CDR1 MNHNS, CDR2 SASEGT. CDR3 size: 17 residues. The V end was cut by 5 bases, the J end by 0 bases, with 17 bases between. Written as DNA, the CDR3 is TGTGCCAGCAGTAAAGGGGACTCCCGCTATAGCAATCAGCCCCAGCATTTT. Its protein product is CASSKGDSRYSNQPQHF.

V and J are TRBV7-2 and TRBJ1-6; no reliable D call. Germline CDR1 and CDR2: SGHTA and FQGNSA. This CDR3 comprises 16 residues. V lost 3 bases and J lost 5, with 14 bases in between. This CDR3 reads CASSFGGFNDNSPLHF. The CDR3 DNA is TGTGCCAGCAGCTTTGGAGGGTTTAATGATAATTCACCCCTCCACTTT.

This chain uses TRBV28 with TRBJ1-1, with D possibly matching TRBD1 (5 bases). Per germline, CDR1 MDHEN and CDR2 SYDVKM. This CDR3 contains 14 residues. Trimming cost V 3 bases and J 0 bases, with 8 bases left between them. CDR3 loop: CASSFGGLNTEAFF. The CDR3 DNA reads TGTGCCAGCAGTTTCGGGGGGTTGAACACTGAAGCTTTCTTT.

This chain uses TRBV27 with TRBJ2-6; D may be TRBD1 (6 bases). Between the trimmed V and J ends, which lost 6 bases and 0 bases, there was a span of 21 bases. The CDR3 loop spans 19 amino acids. Germline V gives CDR1 MNHEY, CDR2 SMNVEV (reference sequence). CDR3 residues: CASRGRGLDRSSGANVLTF. CDR3 in DNA: TGTGCCAGCAGGGGCAGGGGATTGGACCGCAGCTCTGGGGCCAACGTCCTGACTTTC.

This clone was seen once. This rearrangement joins TRBV5-1 to TRBJ1-2, with a tentative D call TRBD1 (5 bases). Between the trimmed V and J ends, which lost 0 bases and 3 bases, there was a span of 12 bases. The germline V gene has CDR1 SGHRS and CDR2 YFSETQ. The CDR3 is 15 amino acids. CDR3: CASSLVGSRDYGYTF. The CDR3 DNA reads TGCGCCAGCAGCTTGGTCGGCAGCAGGGACTATGGCTACACCTTC.

The chain is built from TRBV5-1 and TRBJ2-1, with D perhaps matching TRBD1 (5 bases). CDR1 is SGHRS, CDR2 YFSETQ, per germline. This CDR3 is 15 amino acids long. V was trimmed by 4 bases and J by 3 bases, leaving 14 bases between them. CDR3 DNA: TGCGCCAGCAGCCGGACACCGACAATCTACAATGAGCAGTTCTTC. Encoded protein: CASSRTPTIYNEQFF. Full variable domain (missing parts from reference TRBV5-1 and TRBJ2-1): KAGVTQTPRYLIKTRGQQVTLSCSPISGHRSVSWYQQTPGQGLQFLFEYFSETQRNKGNFPGRFSGRQFSNSRSEMNVSTLELGDSALYLCASSRTPTIYNEQFFGPGTRLTVL.

This clone was seen only a few times. The rearrangement links TRBV19 to TRBJ1-4, with 10 bases matching TRBD1. The CDR3 runs 14 residues. CDR1 and CDR2 (germline): LNHDA, SQIVND (reference sequence). With V trimmed by 7 bases and J by 10 bases, 9 bases remained unmatched. CDR3 DNA: TGTGCCAGTATTAAGAGGGACAGGGGCGCAAAACTGTTTTTT. It is translated as CASIKRDRGAKLFF.

The V gene is TRBV29-1, the J gene TRBJ2-1; 7 nucleotides match TRBD1. The V and J ends lost 7 bases and 4 bases, in that order; junction bases with no gene match: 10. Germline-derived CDR1 and CDR2 are SQVTM and ANQGSEA. The CDR3 loop spans 14 amino acids. This CDR3 reads CSALAAQGYNEQFF. CDR3 bases: TGCAGCGCCCTCGCCGCACAGGGGTACAATGAGCAGTTCTTC.

V usage is TRBV5-1 and J usage is TRBJ2-1; 8 nucleotides match TRBD1. The trim removed 0 bases at V and 15 bases at J, leaving 8 bases unmatched. The CDR3 has 13 amino acids. Germline V gene sequence: CDR1 SGHRS, CDR2 YFSETQ. CDR3 DNA: TGCGCCAGCAGCTTGGGAGACAGGGGCCAGGGGTTCTTC. It encodes CASSLGDRGQGFF.

The J gene is TRBJ1-1, the V gene TRBV7-9; weak D call: TRBD1 (6 bases). This CDR3 has 12 amino acids. CDR1 SEHNR and CDR2 FQNEAQ come from the germline V gene (reference sequence). This chain's CDR3 is CVGAYMNTEAFF. CDR3 sequence (DNA): TGTGTGGGGGCTTACATGAACACTGAAGCTTTCTTT.

The J gene is TRBJ2-6, the V gene TRBV18; possible D gene TRBD1, 6 bases. V lost 3 bases and J 0 bases, leaving 18 bases between the germline ends. The CDR3 covers 19 residues. The germline V gene encodes CDR1 KGHSH and CDR2 LQKENI. The CDR3 loop reads CASSPLPGQMDSGANVLTF. CDR3 DNA sequence: TGTGCCAGCTCACCGCTCCCGGGACAAATGGACTCTGGGGCCAACGTCCTGACTTTC.

This sequence joins TRBV7-7 and TRBJ1-5; D is possibly TRBD1 (5 bases). This CDR3 comprises 14 residues. Trimming took off 3 bases at V and 7 bases at J, with 13 bases between the two ends. Per germline, CDR1 SSHAT and CDR2 FNYEAQ (reference sequence). CDR3 residues: CASSLGRLGQPQHF. The CDR3 DNA is TGTGCCAGCAGCTTGGGGCGCCTCGGGCAGCCCCAGCATTTT.

The chain uses TRBV7-9 and TRBJ1-4; D gene uncertain. From germline, CDR1 is SEHNR and CDR2 FQNEAQ (reference sequence). The CDR3 contains 15 residues. V lost 4 bases, J lost 5 bases, and 14 bases lay in between. In nucleotides, the CDR3 is TGTGCCAGCAGCTCGTACCGGGATCTGAATGAAAAACTGTTTTTT. Its translation: CASSSYRDLNEKLFF.

The V call is TRBV5-6, the J call TRBJ1-2; maybe TRBD1 (6 bases). Trimming left V 4 bases short and J 8 bases short, with 24 bases between. This CDR3 comprises 16 residues. Looked up from germline, CDR1 is SGHDT and CDR2 is YYEEEE. The CDR3 DNA reads TGTGCCAGCAGCGCGACGAAACAGGGAACTTTTAGGGGCTACACCTTC. This encodes CASSATKQGTFRGYTF.

This clone was seen just once. This sequence joins TRBV6-5 and TRBJ1-1; D not resolved. CDR1 is MNHEY, CDR2 SVGAGI, per germline. The ends were cut back, 5 bases at V and 1 base at J, with 11 bases in the middle. The CDR3 spans 14 residues. CDR3 coding DNA: TGTGCCAGCAGTCTGAGAGACACGAACACTGAAGCTTTCTTT. This sequence encodes CASSLRDTNTEAFF.

The chain combines TRBV4-1 with TRBJ1-5, with no clear D. CDR3 size: 14 residues. Germline V gene data show CDR1 as MGHRA and CDR2 as YSYEKL. V lost 4 bases, J lost 6 bases, and 13 bases lay in between. CDR3 in amino acids: CASSLVQGAQPQHF. The DNA for the CDR3 is TGCGCCAGCAGCCTCGTGCAAGGAGCTCAGCCCCAGCATTTT.

J is TRBJ2-1 and V is TRBV20-1; D is ambiguous. Deletions cut 3 bases from V and 6 bases from J, with 6 bases between. CDR3 length: 11 residues. The germline gives CDR1 DFQATT, CDR2 SNEGSKA (reference sequence). CDR3 nucleotides: TGCAGTGCTAGTAACGGCAATGAGCAGTTCTTC. Translation: CSASNGNEQFF.

This clone turned up a few times. The chain joins TRBV5-1 to TRBJ2-2; 7 bases are a match to TRBD2. This CDR3 region has 16 residues. Germline V gene lookup returns CDR1 SGHRS and CDR2 YFSETQ. Trimming took 6 bases from V and 2 from J; bases not matched to a gene: 10. CDR3 region: CASTPRRGSNTGELFF. The CDR3 region has the DNA TGCGCCAGCACCCCGAGGCGGGGGAGTAACACCGGGGAGCTGTTTTTT.

The rearrangement joins TRBV2 to TRBJ1-5; D is possibly TRBD1 (6 bases). The ends were cut back, 7 bases at V and 5 bases at J, with 15 bases in the middle. The CDR3 has 14 residues. Per germline, CDR1 SNHLY and CDR2 FYNNEI. CDR3 bases: TGTGCCAGCACCCCGGGGGGCTGGGATCAGCCCCAGCATTTT. It is translated as CASTPGGWDQPQHF. The full variable domain, its missing parts supplied by reference TRBV2 and TRBJ1-5, is EPEVTQTPSHQVTQMGQEVILRCVPISNHLYFYWYRQILGQKVEFLVSFYNNEISEKSEIFDDQFSVERPDGSNFTLKIRSTKLEDSAMYFCASTPGGWDQPQHFGDGTRLSIL.

This clone has only one observation. The chain links TRBV19 to TRBJ2-5; 11 bases align to TRBD2. The length of the CDR3 is 14 residues. After removal of 9 bases from V and 4 bases from J, the junction contained 7 bases not matched to a gene. CDR1 and CDR2 from the germline V gene are LNHDA and SQIVND (reference sequence). The CDR3 DNA reads TGTGCCAGCGGGCCTAGCGGGGGGTTAGAGACCCAGTACTTC. As protein: CASGPSGGLETQYF. The full variable domain, rest sourced from reference TRBV19 and TRBJ2-5, is DGGITQSPKYLFRKEGQNVTLSCEQNLNHDAMYWYRQDPGQGLRLIYYSQIVNDFQKGDIAEGYSVSREKKESFPLTVTSAQKNPTAFYLCASGPSGGLETQYFGPGTRLLVL.

The V gene is TRBV7-2, the J gene TRBJ2-6; the D gene is possibly TRBD1 (5 bases). V lost 8 bases and J 0 bases, leaving 11 bases between the germline ends. In germline, CDR1 is SGHTA, CDR2 FQGNSA. The CDR3 totals 15 residues. Written as DNA, the CDR3 is TGTGCCAGCGTAGGGGCGTACTCTGGGGCCAACGTCCTGACTTTC. It codes for CASVGAYSGANVLTF.

The chain employs TRBV5-1 and TRBJ2-4; no reliable D call. V shed 2 bases and J shed 0 bases, with 12 bases lying between them. The CDR3 runs 16 residues. Germline V gives CDR1 SGHRS, CDR2 YFSETQ. CDR3 sequence (DNA): TGCGCCAGCAGCTTATCGACTTCACTAGCCAAAAACATTCAGTACTTC. Its translation: CASSLSTSLAKNIQYF.

The rearrangement joins TRBV30 to TRBJ1-5; 9 bases agree with TRBD1. This CDR3 spans 14 amino acids. Trimming cost V 0 bases and J 4 bases; bases outside gene matches: 1. Germline CDR1 and CDR2: GTSNPN and SVGIG (reference sequence). CDR3 DNA sequence: TGTGCCTGGAGTGTCGGGACAGGGAATCAGCCCCAGCATTTT. This translates into CAWSVGTGNQPQHF.

The rearrangement joins TRBV18 to TRBJ2-3; 7 nucleotides match TRBD1. V lost 5 bases and J lost 3; bases outside the gene matches: 11. Germline values: CDR1 KGHSH, CDR2 LQKENI. CDR3 length equals 16 residues. CDR3 in amino acids: CASSERTGTVTDTQYF. The CDR3 DNA follows: TGTGCCAGCTCAGAGCGAACCGGGACAGTAACAGATACGCAGTATTTT.

The chain has TRBV18 and TRBJ1-2; 11 bases line up with TRBD1. Germline lookup yields CDR1 KGHSH and CDR2 LQKENI. After removal of 1 base from V and 8 bases from J, the junction contained 9 bases not matched to a gene. CDR3 size: 16 residues. CDR3 sequence: CASSPRRGQGDGGYTF. CDR3 DNA sequence: TGTGCCAGCTCACCACGGAGGGGACAGGGGGACGGAGGCTACACCTTC.

This clone was detected only a few times. The V and J genes are TRBV7-2 and TRBJ2-1; possible D gene TRBD1, 6 bases. The CDR3 consists of 17 residues. V gave up 1 base and J gave up 2 bases, with 15 bases separating them. The germline V gene has CDR1 SGHTA and CDR2 FQGNSA. Written as DNA, the CDR3 is TGTGCCAGCAGCTTAGTCGCAGCGAGGGGGACCTACAATGAGCAGTTCTTC. Translating it yields CASSLVAARGTYNEQFF.

The rearrangement joins TRBV5-1 to TRBJ2-3, with TRBD2 identical over 14 bases. This CDR3 has 18 residues. Germline trimming cut 0 bases from V and 0 bases from J; bases unmatched to any gene: 3. Germline assignment: CDR1 SGHRS and CDR2 YFSETQ. The DNA of the CDR3 is TGCGCCAGCAGCTTGGGGACTAGCGGGGGGCCCAGCACAGATACGCAGTATTTT. The encoded protein is CASSLGTSGGPSTDTQYF.